The present entry profiles one TCR beta chain with its context. The data belong to a study of cytotoxic CD8 clonotypes in ibrutinib-treated CLL. The assay was immunoSEQ multiplex PCR, and TCRdb's table has in-frame clones only and misses some. Here the sample spans fewer than 150,000 clones, around 80% being singletons. The V end was cut by 5 bases, the J end by 5 bases, with 18 bases between. The CDR3 is 16 residues long. The V gene's germline CDR1 is MDHEN and CDR2 SYDVKM. Sequencing was performed on PBMCs, taken after 24 months of ibrutinib treatment. The chain combines TRBV28 with TRBJ1-4, with TRBD1 as a possible D gene (6 bases). The receptor's source is a human donor with chronic lymphocytic leukemia. The CDR3 DNA follows: TGTGCCAGCAGTGGGGGTGACAGGACGGGGAATGAAAAACTGTTTTTT. Translating it yields CASSGGDRTGNEKLFF. Full variable domain (rest looked up from reference TRBV28 and TRBJ1-4): DVKVTQSSRYLVKRTGEKVFLECVQDMDHENMFWYRQDPGLGLRLIYFSYDVKMKEKGDIPEGYSVSREKKERFSLILESASTNQTSMYLCASSGGDRTGNEKLFFGSGTQLSVL.